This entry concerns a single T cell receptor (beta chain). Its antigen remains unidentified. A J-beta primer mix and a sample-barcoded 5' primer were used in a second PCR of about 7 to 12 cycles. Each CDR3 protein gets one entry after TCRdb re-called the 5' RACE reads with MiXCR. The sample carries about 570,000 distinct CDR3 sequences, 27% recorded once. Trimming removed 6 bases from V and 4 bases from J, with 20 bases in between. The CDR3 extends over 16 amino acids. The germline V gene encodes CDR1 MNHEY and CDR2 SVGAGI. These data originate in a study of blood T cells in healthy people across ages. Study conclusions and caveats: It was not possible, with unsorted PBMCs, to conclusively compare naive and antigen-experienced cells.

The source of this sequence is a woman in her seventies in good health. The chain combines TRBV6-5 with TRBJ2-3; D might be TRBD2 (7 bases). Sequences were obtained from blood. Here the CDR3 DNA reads TGTGCCAGCAGACCCCGGCGGGGGCTGTCCTCAGATACGCAGTATTTT. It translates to CASRPRRGLSSDTQYF.